A single sample gave rise to the 19 T cell receptor beta chains below, sequenced in a study of STAT5B mutations in CD4+ large granular lymphocyte leukemia. Measured with immunoSEQ multiplex PCR; TCRdb has only the in-frame clones, and not every one. This table holds fewer than 50,000 clones, roughly 80% found once. Sample: CD4+ T cells from blood buffy coats. These receptors all come from a human donor in good health.

The chain couples TRBV12-5 to TRBJ2-7, with 10 nucleotides matching TRBD1. This CDR3 comprises 17 residues. Germline lookup yields CDR1 LGHNT and CDR2 FRNRAP. The junction had 14 bases not matched to a gene; V was cut back by 7 bases and J by 2 bases. The CDR3 bases are TGTGCTAGTGCCTTCGTCGACTCCGGGACAGGGGCCTACGAGCAGTACTTC. Translating it yields CASAFVDSGTGAYEQYF.

This CDR3 is CASSARTSGSTDTQYF. In DNA, the CDR3 is TGTGCCAGCAGCGCAAGGACTAGCGGGAGCACAGATACGCAGTATTTT. The rearrangement joins TRBV7-6 to TRBJ2-3; TRBD2 aligns across 11 bases. Germline CDR1 is SGHVS and CDR2 is FNYEAQ. This CDR3 contains 16 residues. V gave up 5 bases and J gave up 0 bases; unmatched junction bases: 4.

The CDR3 bases are TGTGCCAGCAGCTTGGGGACAGGGGGAGCCTACAATGAGCAGTTCTTC. It specifies CASSLGTGGAYNEQFF. V usage is TRBV5-6 and J usage is TRBJ2-1; 10 nucleotides line up with TRBD1. Looked up from germline, CDR1 is SGHDT and CDR2 is YYEEEE. V was clipped by 0 bases and J by 2 bases; unmatched bases: 2. The CDR3 sequence is 16 residues long.

The chain combines TRBV6-1 with TRBJ2-1, with D possibly being TRBD1 or TRBD2 (6 bases each). Trimming shortened V by 7 bases and J by 9 bases, and 13 bases separated the two germline ends. Germline CDR1 MNHNS, CDR2 SASEGT. CDR3 length equals 12 residues. Here the CDR3 reads CASNGGEGEQFF. CDR3 DNA sequence: TGTGCCAGCAACGGGGGCGAGGGTGAGCAGTTCTTC.

The rearrangement links TRBV28 to TRBJ1-2, with D hard to call. The V end lost 3 bases, the J end lost 8 bases, and 10 bases lay between the germline ends. Germline V gene lookup returns CDR1 MDHEN and CDR2 SYDVKM. This CDR3 is built from 12 residues. CDR3: CASSFPHHGYTF. As DNA, the CDR3 is TGTGCCAGCAGTTTCCCCCATCACGGCTACACCTTC.

The rearrangement joins TRBV5-1 to TRBJ2-7; D gene unclear. The CDR3 consists of 12 residues. V was trimmed by 1 base and J by 2 bases, leaving 4 bases between them. Germline V CDR1 and CDR2: SGHRS, YFSETQ. The CDR3 coding sequence is TGCGCCAGCAGCTTGTCCGCCTACGAGCAGTACTTC. Protein: CASSLSAYEQYF.

The genes are TRBV4-1 and TRBJ1-5; no firm D call. V lost 1 base and J 7 bases, leaving 8 bases between the germline ends. The CDR3 spans 13 residues. Germline CDR1 is MGHRA and CDR2 is YSYEKL. CDR3 loop: CASSQGPKQPQHF. CDR3 coding DNA: TGCGCCAGCAGCCAAGGTCCTAAGCAGCCCCAGCATTTT.

V is TRBV2 and J is TRBJ2-7; 13 nucleotides match TRBD2. Germline loops: CDR1 SNHLY, CDR2 FYNNEI. This CDR3 is built from 14 residues. The V segment lost 6 bases and the J segment 4 bases; nucleotides outside the gene matches: 3. Here the CDR3 reads CASRGLAGQYEQYF. As DNA, the CDR3 is TGTGCCAGCAGGGGACTAGCGGGGCAGTACGAGCAGTACTTC.

This rearrangement joins TRBV7-5 to TRBJ2-7; the table's D gene call, TRBD2, was not cross checked with the DNA. TRBV7-5 has pseudogene status. This CDR3 has 12 amino acids. This chain's CDR3 is CVRGDKTGEQYF. The CDR3 DNA follows: TGTGTCAGAGGCGATAAGACGGGGGAGCAGTACTTC.

The V and J genes are TRBV10-3 and TRBJ2-1; 9 bases align to TRBD2. In germline, CDR1 is ENHRY, CDR2 SYGVKD. V was clipped by 6 bases and J by 0 bases; unmatched bases: 6. There are 16 residues in the CDR3. The CDR3 region is CAIRTTSGSSYNEQFF. CDR3 nucleotide sequence: TGTGCCATCAGGACGACTAGCGGAAGCTCCTACAATGAGCAGTTCTTC.

This clone appeared a few times. V gene TRBV6-5 combines with J gene TRBJ2-7, with no clear D. Germline CDR1 and CDR2: MNHEY and SVGAGI. V lost 3 bases, J lost 2 bases, and 2 bases lay in between. The CDR3 has 11 residues. The CDR3 sequence is CASSYAYEQYF. The CDR3 DNA reads as TGTGCCAGCAGTTATGCCTACGAGCAGTACTTC.

The rearrangement links TRBV6-5 to TRBJ2-6; D unresolved. The V and J ends lost 0 bases and 0 bases respectively, with 6 bases between them. The CDR3 length is 16 residues. Germline assignment: CDR1 MNHEY and CDR2 SVGAGI. The CDR3 DNA reads as TGTGCCAGCAGTTACTCGTCAAGCTCTGGGGCCAACGTCCTGACTTTC. Translating gives CASSYSSSSGANVLTF.

The V call is TRBV6-5, the J call TRBJ1-1; 7 nucleotides align to TRBD1. This CDR3 is 15 amino acids long. After removal of 2 bases from V and 4 bases from J, the junction contained 7 bases not matched to a gene. Germline V gene sequence: CDR1 MNHEY, CDR2 SVGAGI. CDR3 DNA: TGTGCCAGCAGTTACGTACAGGGGCGGAGCACTGAAGCTTTCTTT. Protein: CASSYVQGRSTEAFF.

The rearrangement joins TRBV27 to TRBJ1-1; D unresolved. Germline-derived CDR1 and CDR2 are MNHEY and SMNVEV (reference sequence). The CDR3 is 15 residues long. Trimming stripped 4 bases from V and 7 bases from J, with 19 bases between. This CDR3 reads CASSYSPRGTIEAFF. In nucleotides, the CDR3 is TGTGCCAGCAGTTACTCCCCCCGGGGTACGATTGAAGCTTTCTTT.

This clone has only one observation. The chain couples TRBV18 to TRBJ1-1; 9 bases map to TRBD1. There are 15 residues in the CDR3. Germline V CDR1 and CDR2: KGHSH, LQKENI. J gave up 4 bases and V 3 bases, and 6 bases lay outside the gene matches. DNA for the CDR3: TGTGCCAGCTCACCCTATCAGGACAGGGGCACTGAAGCTTTCTTT. Translation gives CASSPYQDRGTEAFF.

The chain couples TRBV28 to TRBJ2-7; D is tentatively TRBD1 or TRBD2 (6 bases each). CDR1 is MDHEN, CDR2 SYDVKM, per germline. Deletions cut 5 bases from V and 6 bases from J, with 17 bases between. The CDR3 covers 14 residues. The CDR3 spells CASSPGPRGVEQYF. CDR3 in DNA: TGTGCCAGCAGTCCGGGTCCTAGGGGGGTCGAGCAGTACTTC.

V gene TRBV7-9 combines with J gene TRBJ2-7; 9 positions match TRBD1. Trimming cost V 7 bases and J 1 base; bases outside gene matches: 5. The CDR3 runs 14 residues. Germline assignment: CDR1 SEHNR and CDR2 FQNEAQ (reference sequence). CDR3 in amino acids: CASKGQGISYEQYF. CDR3 in DNA: TGTGCCAGCAAAGGACAGGGGATTTCCTACGAGCAGTACTTC.

V usage is TRBV7-9 and J usage is TRBJ2-7; 9 bases are shared with TRBD2. This CDR3 spans 14 amino acids. Germline loops: CDR1 SEHNR, CDR2 FQNEAQ (reference sequence). Trimming took 3 bases from V and 7 from J; bases not matched to a gene: 7. The CDR3 nucleotides read TGTGCCAGCAGCTTGGCGGGGGGGTCCATTGAGCAGTACTTC. This codes for CASSLAGGSIEQYF. Full variable domain (remainder filled in from reference TRBV7-9 and TRBJ2-7): DTGVSQNPRHKITKRGQNVTFRCDPISEHNRLYWYRQTLGQGPEFLTYFQNEAQLEKSRLLSDRFSAERPKGSFSTLEIQRTEQGDSAMYLCASSLAGGSIEQYFGPGTRLTVT.

This clone was seen once. The chain has TRBV12-5 and TRBJ2-1; D is unresolved. This CDR3 spans 14 amino acids. V dropped 1 base and J dropped 0 bases, with 4 bases sitting between them. Germline CDR1 LGHNT, CDR2 FRNRAP. CDR3 nucleotides: TGTGCTAGTGGTTTGGGGAGCTCCTACAATGAGCAGTTCTTC. It specifies CASGLGSSYNEQFF.